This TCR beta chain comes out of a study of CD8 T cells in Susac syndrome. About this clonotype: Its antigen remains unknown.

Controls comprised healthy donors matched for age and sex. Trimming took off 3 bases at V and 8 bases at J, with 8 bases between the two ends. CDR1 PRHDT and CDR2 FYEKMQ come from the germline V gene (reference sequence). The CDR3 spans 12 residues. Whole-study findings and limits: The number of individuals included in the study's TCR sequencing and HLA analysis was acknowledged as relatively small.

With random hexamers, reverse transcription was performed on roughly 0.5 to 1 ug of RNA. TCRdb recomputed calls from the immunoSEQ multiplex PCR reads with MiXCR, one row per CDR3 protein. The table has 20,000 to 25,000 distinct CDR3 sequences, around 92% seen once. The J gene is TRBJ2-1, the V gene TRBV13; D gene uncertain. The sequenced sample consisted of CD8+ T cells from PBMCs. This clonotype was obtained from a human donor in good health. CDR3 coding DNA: TGTGCCAGCAGCTTCCTCGACGATGAGCAGTTCTTC. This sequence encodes CASSFLDDEQFF.